Below, 21 T cell receptor beta chains from the same sample are listed, as sequenced in a study of OX40 agonist ivuxolimab in advanced cancers. Some clones are missing from TCRdb's copy, which holds only in-frame ones; the method was immunoSEQ multiplex PCR. The sample consists of tens of thousands of clones, approximately 79% of them appearing once. The sequences come from CD4+ or CD8+ T cells sorted from blood, collected in a trial of the OX40 agonist ivuxolimab. These receptors all stem from an adult with an advanced solid tumor such as melanoma, head and neck, liver or kidney cancer.

DNA for the CDR3: TGTGCCAGCAGCGCTGACAGCCTGTATACGAACACCGGGGAGCTGTTTTTT. Protein product: CASSADSLYTNTGELFF. This rearrangement joins TRBV2 to TRBJ2-2, with TRBD1 as a possible D gene (5 bases). V was cut by 6 bases and J by 0 bases, with 17 bases left in between. Per the germline V gene, CDR1 is SNHLY and CDR2 is FYNNEI. The CDR3 contains 17 residues.

This clone was seen a handful of times. This chain links TRBV5-6 with TRBJ2-7; 7 bases line up with TRBD1. The germline V gene encodes CDR1 SGHDT and CDR2 YYEEEE. The ends lost 2 bases at V and 7 bases at J; junction bases unmatched: 12. This CDR3 has 15 amino acids. The CDR3 coding sequence is TGTGCCAGCAGCTTTACAGGGGTCAACCTACAGGAGCAGTACTTC. It translates to CASSFTGVNLQEQYF.

This clone has only one observation. V and J are TRBV28 and TRBJ2-5, with D unresolved. V was pared by 6 bases and J by 3 bases, with 14 bases between. Per the germline V gene, CDR1 is MDHEN and CDR2 is SYDVKM. This CDR3 is 14 amino acids long. DNA of the CDR3: TGTGCCAGCAGCCGCAACAGTGCCAAAGAGACCCAGTACTTC. Encoded protein: CASSRNSAKETQYF.

The chain combines TRBV6-1 with TRBJ2-3; the match to TRBD2 covers 7 bases. J lost 3 bases, V lost 4 bases, and 10 bases had no gene match. Germline-derived CDR1 and CDR2 are MNHNS and SASEGT. This CDR3 region has 16 residues. The CDR3 protein is CASSGLAMISTDTQYF. CDR3 sequence (DNA): TGTGCCAGCAGTGGACTAGCAATGATATCAACAGATACGCAGTATTTT.

The rearrangement uses TRBV14 and TRBJ2-7; TRBD1 matches at 8 bases. Germline V gene data show CDR1 as SGHDN and CDR2 as FVKESK. V gave up 4 bases and J gave up 2 bases; unmatched junction bases: 7. The CDR3 totals 15 residues. In DNA, the CDR3 is TGTGCCAGCAGCCGCGTGACAGGGGCCACCTACGAGCAGTACTTC. It yields the protein CASSRVTGATYEQYF.

This chain uses TRBV11-2 with TRBJ2-1, with a possible D match to TRBD2 (5 bases). The CDR3 is 16 amino acids. V was pared by 3 bases and J by 0 bases, with 12 bases between. Per germline, CDR1 SGHAT and CDR2 FQNNGV. In nucleotides, the CDR3 is TGTGCCAGCAGCTTCGTGCGGGTAAGCTCCTACAATGAGCAGTTCTTC. It yields the protein CASSFVRVSSYNEQFF.

This chain uses TRBV6-6 with TRBJ2-1; 10 positions match TRBD2. CDR1 and CDR2 from the germline V gene are MNHNY and SVGAGI (reference sequence). Trimming at V came to 2 bases and at J to 7 bases, leaving 5 bases not matched to a gene. This CDR3 region has 15 residues. Here the CDR3 DNA reads TGTGCCAGCAGTTACCCGTCTAGCGGGGGAAATGAGCAGTTCTTC. It is translated as CASSYPSSGGNEQFF.

The chain has TRBV7-8 and TRBJ2-7; D tentatively reads TRBD1 or TRBD2 (5 bases each). Trimming took 1 base from V and 4 from J, leaving 20 bases between them. Germline CDR1 is SGHVS and CDR2 is FQNEAQ. The CDR3 consists of 17 residues. CDR3 protein: CASSLDPTPRGDYEQYF. CDR3 DNA: TGTGCCAGCAGCTTAGATCCGACCCCCCGAGGGGATTACGAGCAGTACTTC.

The V call is TRBV6-5, the J call TRBJ2-3, with a weak D call TRBD2 (5 bases). Trimming left V 6 bases short and J 4 bases short, with 17 bases between. This CDR3 has 15 residues. Germline CDR1 reads MNHEY; CDR2 reads SVGAGI. Here the CDR3 DNA reads TGTGCCAGCAGGGGCGCGGCGACGGAGGCAGATACGCAGTATTTT. It yields the protein CASRGAATEADTQYF.

This clone was recorded once. The chain has TRBV7-2 and TRBJ2-7; D might be TRBD1 (5 bases). V dropped 3 bases and J dropped 4 bases, with 13 bases sitting between them. Germline CDR1 and CDR2: SGHTA and FQGNSA. The CDR3 length is 14 residues. CDR3 nucleotides: TGTGCCAGCAGCTTGACCGCGACAGATTACGAGCAGTACTTC. Its protein product is CASSLTATDYEQYF.

The CDR3 region is CAIKRDTVFANTGELFF. CDR3 in DNA: TGTGCCATCAAGCGGGACACAGTGTTCGCGAACACCGGGGAGCTGTTTTTT. This sequence joins TRBV10-3 and TRBJ2-2; D perhaps matches TRBD2 (7 bases). CDR3 length: 17 amino acids. The germline V and J ends were trimmed by 7 bases and 0 bases, with 18 bases remaining between them. CDR1 and CDR2 from the germline V gene are ENHRY and SYGVKD.

This rearrangement joins TRBV10-3 to TRBJ1-1, with D maybe TRBD1 (5 bases). The CDR3 totals 15 residues. V gave up 3 bases and J gave up 5 bases, with 16 bases separating them. In germline, CDR1 is ENHRY, CDR2 SYGVKD. CDR3 DNA sequence: TGTGCCATCAGTGATCCGGGACGAGAGTTAACTGAAGCTTTCTTT. It translates to CAISDPGRELTEAFF.

The chain joins TRBV7-9 to TRBJ2-7; 8 bases agree with TRBD2. With 6 bases clipped from V and 0 bases from J, the junction kept 7 bases outside the gene matches. CDR1 is SEHNR, CDR2 FQNEAQ, per germline (reference sequence). CDR3 length equals 15 residues. This CDR3 reads CASSPPSGSSYEQYF. Written as DNA, the CDR3 is TGTGCCAGCAGTCCGCCCAGCGGGAGCTCCTACGAGCAGTACTTC.

This chain connects TRBV19 to TRBJ2-2; D is possibly TRBD2 (5 bases). The CDR3 is 14 amino acids. Trimming shortened V by 10 bases and J by 5 bases, and 17 bases separated the two germline ends. CDR1 is LNHDA, CDR2 SQIVND, per germline (reference sequence). The CDR3 DNA is TGTGCCACCTCGGAGGATGGAAAGACCGGGGAGCTGTTTTTT. Translation: CATSEDGKTGELFF.

This rearrangement joins TRBV28 to TRBJ2-7; 8 bases line up with TRBD2. Germline V gene lookup returns CDR1 MDHEN and CDR2 SYDVKM. The V segment lost 5 bases and the J segment 4 bases; nucleotides outside the gene matches: 4. CDR3 length equals 13 residues. The CDR3 coding sequence is TGTGCCAGCAGTGAGGGACTAGTATACGAGCAGTACTTC. As protein: CASSEGLVYEQYF.

The chain combines TRBV5-4 with TRBJ2-1, with 8 bases identical to TRBD2. Germline lookup yields CDR1 SGHNT and CDR2 YYREEE (reference sequence). The trim removed 4 bases at V and 6 bases at J, leaving 9 bases unmatched. The CDR3 has 15 amino acids. The CDR3 reads CASSPRGLDGNEQFF. The CDR3 DNA follows: TGTGCCAGCAGCCCAAGGGGACTAGATGGCAATGAGCAGTTCTTC.

The chain carries TRBV4-2 and TRBJ1-2; weak D call: TRBD1 (6 bases). Germline V gene data show CDR1 as LGHNA and CDR2 as YNFKEQ. V lost 1 base and J 8 bases, leaving 14 bases between the germline ends. This CDR3 has 14 amino acids. The CDR3 protein is CASSQAQGPEGYTF. In DNA form, the CDR3 reads TGTGCCAGCAGCCAAGCTCAGGGGCCGGAAGGCTACACCTTC.

This clone has a single count. The chain couples TRBV7-2 to TRBJ1-2, with D tentatively TRBD1 (5 bases). This CDR3 spans 12 amino acids. V was trimmed by 5 bases and J by 6 bases, leaving 10 bases between them. Germline V CDR1 and CDR2: SGHTA, FQGNSA. Here the CDR3 DNA reads TGTGCCAGCAGCGTCGACAGCCATGGCTACACCTTC. The encoded protein is CASSVDSHGYTF.

V gene TRBV19 combines with J gene TRBJ2-2; a possible D gene is TRBD1 (5 bases). Germline CDR1 reads LNHDA; CDR2 reads SQIVND (reference sequence). The CDR3 is 14 residues long. Trimming removed 5 bases at V and 4 bases at J, with 11 bases between. DNA for the CDR3: TGTGCCAGTAGTGTTCAGGGTGGCACCGGGGAGCTGTTTTTT. Protein product: CASSVQGGTGELFF.

The chain is built from TRBV5-4 and TRBJ2-2; the match to TRBD1 covers 9 bases. The trim removed 2 bases at V and 3 bases at J, leaving 2 bases unmatched. This CDR3 has 15 amino acids. Per the germline V gene, CDR1 is SGHNT and CDR2 is YYREEE (reference sequence). Written as DNA, the CDR3 is TGTGCCAGCAGCTTACAGGGGGCTTACACCGGGGAGCTGTTTTTT. This sequence encodes CASSLQGAYTGELFF.

V gene TRBV4-3 combines with J gene TRBJ1-3; 7 bases line up with TRBD1. This CDR3 has 18 residues. Germline V gives CDR1 LGHNA, CDR2 YSLEER. The junction had 9 bases not matched to a gene; V was cut back by 1 base and J by 0 bases. CDR3 in amino acids: CASSQGPQGPSSGNTIYF. The CDR3 DNA reads as TGCGCCAGCAGCCAAGGCCCACAGGGGCCGAGCTCTGGAAACACCATATATTTT.